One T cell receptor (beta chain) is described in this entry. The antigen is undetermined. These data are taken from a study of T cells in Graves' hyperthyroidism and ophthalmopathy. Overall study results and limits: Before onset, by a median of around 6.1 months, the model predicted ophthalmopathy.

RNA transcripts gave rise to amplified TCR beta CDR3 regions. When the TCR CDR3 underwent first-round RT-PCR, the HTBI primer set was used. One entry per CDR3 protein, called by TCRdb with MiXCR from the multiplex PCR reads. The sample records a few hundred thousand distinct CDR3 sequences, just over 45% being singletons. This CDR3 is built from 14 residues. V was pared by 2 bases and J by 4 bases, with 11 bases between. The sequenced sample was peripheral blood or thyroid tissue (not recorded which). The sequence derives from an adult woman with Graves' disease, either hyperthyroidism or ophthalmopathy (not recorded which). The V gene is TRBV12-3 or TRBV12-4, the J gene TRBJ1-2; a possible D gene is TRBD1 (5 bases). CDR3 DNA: TGTGCCAGCAGTTTACCACCAGGGACCTATGGCTACACCTTC. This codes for CASSLPPGTYGYTF.